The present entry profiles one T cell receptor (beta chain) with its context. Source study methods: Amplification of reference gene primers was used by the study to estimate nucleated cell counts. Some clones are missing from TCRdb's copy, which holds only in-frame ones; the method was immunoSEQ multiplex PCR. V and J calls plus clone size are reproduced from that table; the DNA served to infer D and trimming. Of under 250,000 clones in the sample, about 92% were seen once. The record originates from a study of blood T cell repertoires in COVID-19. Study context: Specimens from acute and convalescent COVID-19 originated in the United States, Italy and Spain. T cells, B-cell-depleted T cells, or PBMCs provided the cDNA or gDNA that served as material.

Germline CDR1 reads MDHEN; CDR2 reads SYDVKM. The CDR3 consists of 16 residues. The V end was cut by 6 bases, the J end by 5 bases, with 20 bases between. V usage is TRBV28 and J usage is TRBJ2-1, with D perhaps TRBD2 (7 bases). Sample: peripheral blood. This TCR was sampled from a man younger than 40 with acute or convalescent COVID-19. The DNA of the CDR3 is TGTGCCAGCAGCCCGCGGGGGCATGGGGATAACAATGAGCAGTTCTTC. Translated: CASSPRGHGDNNEQFF.